This section outlines one TCR beta chain sequence together with its context. These data come from a study of shared clonotypes between healthy human individuals. Repertoires were generated with immunoSEQ multiplex PCR, while TCRdb's copy carries only in-frame clones and drops some. The sample has about 600,000 clones, around three quarters seen once. Germline V lookup: CDR1 PRHDT, CDR2 FYEKMQ (reference sequence). Trimming shortened V by 3 bases and J by 5 bases, and 17 bases separated the two germline ends. The CDR3 is made up of 16 amino acids. The sequence came from a woman aged 40 to 55 in good health. Some clones in this sample may be carry-over from other donors' samples. Sequenced: PBMCs. The chain employs TRBV13 and TRBJ2-1, with a weak D call TRBD2 (6 bases). The CDR3 DNA sequence: TGTGCCAGCAGCTTTATCGGCGGGACGGGTGACAATGAGCAGTTCTTC. Encoded protein: CASSFIGGTGDNEQFF.